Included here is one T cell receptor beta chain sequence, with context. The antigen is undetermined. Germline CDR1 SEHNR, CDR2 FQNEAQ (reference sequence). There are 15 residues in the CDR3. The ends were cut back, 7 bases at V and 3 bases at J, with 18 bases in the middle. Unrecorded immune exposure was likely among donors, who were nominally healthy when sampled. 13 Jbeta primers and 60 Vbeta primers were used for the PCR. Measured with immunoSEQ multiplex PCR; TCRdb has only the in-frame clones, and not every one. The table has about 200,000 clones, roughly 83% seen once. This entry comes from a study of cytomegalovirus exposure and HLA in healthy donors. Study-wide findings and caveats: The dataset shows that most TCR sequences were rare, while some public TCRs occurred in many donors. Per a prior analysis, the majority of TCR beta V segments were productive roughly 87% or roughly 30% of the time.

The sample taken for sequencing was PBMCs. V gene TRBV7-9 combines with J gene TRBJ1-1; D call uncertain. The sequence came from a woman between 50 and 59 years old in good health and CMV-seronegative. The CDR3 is CASTNSLQLYTEAFF. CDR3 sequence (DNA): TGTGCCAGCACCAACTCTCTACAGTTGTACACTGAAGCTTTCTTT. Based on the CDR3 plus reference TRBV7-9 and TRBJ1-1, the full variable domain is DTGVSQNPRHKITKRGQNVTFRCDPISEHNRLYWYRQTLGQGPEFLTYFQNEAQLEKSRLLSDRFSAERPKGSFSTLEIQRTEQGDSAMYLCASTNSLQLYTEAFFGQGTRLTVV.